This T cell receptor (beta chain) was captured by sequencing in a study of circulating and synovial CD4+ cells in juvenile arthritis. Broader study findings: Bulk blood CD4 samples held at least an order of magnitude more or fewer genomes than CPL. Some such blood samples were as oligoclonal as synovium.

CDR1 is SQVTM, CDR2 ANQGSEA, per germline. The CDR3 consists of 15 residues. Trimming removed 5 bases from V and 3 bases from J; junction bases left unmatched: 10. Regarding this clone: Its specificity is unknown.

Donors were patients with active juvenile idiopathic arthritis. Using immunoSEQ multiplex PCR, the repertoire was profiled, and TCRdb retains in-frame clones only, with some absent. Altogether tens of thousands of clones are present, 90% to 95% being singletons, with the ten largest covering roughly 0.7%. This TCR came from a human donor with juvenile idiopathic arthritis. The V gene is TRBV29-1, the J gene TRBJ1-3; 7 bases agree with TRBD1. Sequenced material: CD4+ T cells from blood. CDR3 coding DNA: TGCAGCGTTCAGAAAGGGGGGACAGTTGGAAACACCATATATTTT. As protein: CSVQKGGTVGNTIYF.